This T cell receptor (beta chain) was retrieved from a study of cytomegalovirus exposure and HLA in healthy donors. Overall study findings and caveats: In vitro data verified a few CMV-associated chains as specific for CMV antigens.

The assay was immunoSEQ multiplex PCR, and TCRdb's table has in-frame clones only and misses some. The data show 110,000 or so clones, about 85% seen once. Details on this clone: What it recognizes is unknown.

From the 120-subject validation cohort, which was separate from the roughly 710-subject first cohort, the donors were drawn. The receptor was derived from a woman between 18 and 29 years old in good health and CMV-seropositive. The sequencing sample was made of PBMCs.

CDR3 DNA: TGTGCCATCAGTGCGGTCAGGCCAAGACCCCTATCCACCTCCTGGTACTACAATGAGCAGTTCTTC. Protein sequence: CAISAVRPRPLSTSWYYNEQFF. The chain carries TRBV10-3 and TRBJ2-1; D unresolved. This CDR3 has 22 amino acids. In germline, CDR1 is ENHRY, CDR2 SYGVKD. The V gene lost 4 bases and the J gene lost 3 bases, with 34 bases spanning the gap.